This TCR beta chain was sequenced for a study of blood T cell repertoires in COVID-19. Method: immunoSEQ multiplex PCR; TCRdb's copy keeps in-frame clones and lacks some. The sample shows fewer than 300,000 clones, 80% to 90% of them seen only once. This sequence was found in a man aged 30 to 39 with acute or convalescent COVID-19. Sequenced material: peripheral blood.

The CDR3 here is CSAQRAEGTEAFF. The CDR3 DNA follows: TGCAGCGCCCAGAGGGCGGAGGGCACTGAAGCTTTCTTT. J is TRBJ1-1 and V is TRBV29-1, with no clear D. The CDR3 has 13 amino acids. CDR1 and CDR2 (germline): SQVTM, ANQGSEA. Trimming took 7 bases from V and 4 from J, leaving 16 bases between them.